This is a list of T cell receptor beta chains from one sample in a study of cytomegalovirus exposure and HLA in healthy donors. Sequencing was performed with immunoSEQ multiplex PCR; in TCRdb, only in-frame clones are kept and a portion is missing. The data contain a few hundred thousand clones, about nine tenths of them singletons. Sequenced material: PBMCs. These receptor sequences come from a girl aged 2-10 years in good health and CMV-seronegative. CDR3s include the opening cysteine and the closing phenylalanine or tryptophan. D genes are given only for firm matches. The size field is filled for only some rows; it gives once, few, many or a size class.

clone size: -
V gene: TRBV5-5
CDR3 length: 15
J gene: TRBJ2-3
D gene: -
CDR3 protein: CASSFWQSSTDTQYF
CDR3 DNA: TGTGCCAGCAGCTTCTGGCAATCTAGCACAGATACGCAGTATTTT

clone size: -
V gene: TRBV5-1
CDR3 length: 15
J gene: TRBJ2-5
D gene: -
CDR3 protein: CASSLGLFGEETQYF
CDR3 DNA: TGCGCCAGCAGCCTCGGACTCTTTGGAGAGGAGACCCAGTACTTC

clone size: -
V gene: TRBV29-1
CDR3 length: 15
J gene: TRBJ1-2
D gene: -
CDR3 protein: CSVDRPDRDNYGYTF
CDR3 DNA: TGCAGCGTTGATAGGCCCGACAGAGATAACTATGGCTACACCTTC

clone size: once
V gene: TRBV11-1
CDR3 length: 13
J gene: TRBJ2-7
D gene: TRBD2
CDR3 protein: CASSRLAGGEQYF
CDR3 DNA: TGTGCCAGCAGCCGACTAGCGGGAGGCGAGCAGTACTTC

clone size: once
V gene: TRBV15
CDR3 length: 17
J gene: TRBJ2-1
D gene: TRBD2
CDR3 protein: CATSIFPPGLADNEQFF
CDR3 DNA: TGTGCCACCAGCATATTTCCTCCGGGACTAGCGGACAATGAGCAGTTCTTC

clone size: -
V gene: TRBV13
CDR3 length: 15
J gene: TRBJ2-2
D gene: -
CDR3 protein: CASSFTNSTAGELFF
CDR3 DNA: TGTGCCAGCAGCTTCACGAATAGCACGGCCGGGGAGCTGTTTTTT

clone size: -
V gene: TRBV30
CDR3 length: 14
J gene: TRBJ1-2
D gene: TRBD1
CDR3 protein: CAWRSDRGLDGYTF
CDR3 DNA: TGTGCCTGGAGATCTGACAGGGGGCTTGACGGCTACACCTTC

clone size: -
V gene: TRBV29-1
CDR3 length: 13
J gene: TRBJ2-7
D gene: -
CDR3 protein: CSVKAGPTYEQYF
CDR3 DNA: TGCAGCGTTAAGGCGGGTCCTACCTACGAGCAGTACTTC

clone size: -
V gene: TRBV10-3
CDR3 length: 13
J gene: TRBJ1-1
D gene: TRBD1
CDR3 protein: CAIGQGANTEAFF
CDR3 DNA: TGTGCCATTGGACAGGGGGCTAACACTGAAGCTTTCTTT

clone size: -
V gene: TRBV6-5
CDR3 length: 14
J gene: TRBJ2-5
D gene: -
CDR3 protein: CASSPPFDQETQYF
CDR3 DNA: TGTGCCAGCAGCCCCCCCTTTGACCAAGAGACCCAGTACTTC

clone size: once
V gene: TRBV19
CDR3 length: 14
J gene: TRBJ2-4
D gene: -
CDR3 protein: CASSIGGVENIQYF
CDR3 DNA: TGTGCCAGTAGTATTGGAGGGGTCGAAAACATTCAGTACTTC

clone size: -
V gene: TRBV30
CDR3 length: 13
J gene: TRBJ2-5
D gene: -
CDR3 protein: CAWSSRRQETQYF
CDR3 DNA: TGTGCCTGGAGTAGCCGGAGGCAAGAGACCCAGTACTTC

clone size: -
V gene: TRBV15
CDR3 length: 17
J gene: TRBJ2-5
D gene: -
CDR3 protein: CATSRFVDSVVQETQYF
CDR3 DNA: TGTGCCACCAGCAGATTCGTAGACAGCGTGGTCCAAGAGACCCAGTACTTC

clone size: once
V gene: TRBV18
CDR3 length: 15
J gene: TRBJ2-7
D gene: -
CDR3 protein: CASSPMDSIDYEQYF
CDR3 DNA: TGTGCCAGCTCACCTATGGACAGTATCGACTACGAGCAGTACTTC

clone size: -
V gene: TRBV27
CDR3 length: 13
J gene: TRBJ2-7
D gene: TRBD2
CDR3 protein: CASSPSGRYEQYF
CDR3 DNA: TGTGCCAGCAGTCCTAGCGGTCGCTACGAGCAGTACTTC

clone size: few
V gene: TRBV4-2
CDR3 length: 15
J gene: TRBJ2-3
D gene: -
CDR3 protein: CASSQERGGPDTQYF
CDR3 DNA: TGTGCCAGCAGCCAAGAGAGGGGGGGGCCAGATACGCAGTATTTT

clone size: -
V gene: TRBV27
CDR3 length: 15
J gene: TRBJ2-3
D gene: -
CDR3 protein: CASALRERSTDTQYF
CDR3 DNA: TGTGCCAGCGCACTCCGGGAGCGGAGCACAGATACGCAGTATTTT

clone size: -
V gene: TRBV11-2
CDR3 length: 15
J gene: TRBJ2-7
D gene: TRBD2
CDR3 protein: CASSLGWEGRYEQYF
CDR3 DNA: TGTGCCAGCAGCTTAGGTTGGGAGGGTCGGTACGAGCAGTACTTC

clone size: -
V gene: TRBV7-6
CDR3 length: 13
J gene: TRBJ2-7
D gene: -
CDR3 protein: CASSFQGPYEQYF
CDR3 DNA: TGTGCCAGCAGCTTCCAGGGCCCCTACGAGCAGTACTTC

clone size: once
V gene: TRBV6-1
CDR3 length: 15
J gene: TRBJ2-7
D gene: TRBD1
CDR3 protein: CASGSMGQGSGEQYF
CDR3 DNA: TGTGCCAGCGGCTCGATGGGACAGGGGTCGGGGGAGCAGTACTTC

clone size: -
V gene: TRBV30
CDR3 length: 14
J gene: TRBJ2-1
D gene: -
CDR3 protein: CAWSVQGLYNEQFF
CDR3 DNA: TGTGCCTGGAGTGTCCAAGGACTCTACAATGAGCAGTTCTTC

clone size: -
V gene: TRBV4-1
CDR3 length: 15
J gene: TRBJ2-7
D gene: TRBD1
CDR3 protein: CASSQVPGQGAEQYF
CDR3 DNA: TGCGCCAGCAGCCAAGTCCCGGGACAGGGGGCCGAGCAGTACTTC

clone size: -
V gene: TRBV5-4
CDR3 length: 14
J gene: TRBJ2-1
D gene: -
CDR3 protein: CASGDSSSYNEQFF
CDR3 DNA: TGTGCCAGTGGGGACTCGAGCTCCTACAATGAGCAGTTCTTC

clone size: -
V gene: TRBV18
CDR3 length: 17
J gene: TRBJ2-6
D gene: -
CDR3 protein: CASSPGRTPSGANVLTF
CDR3 DNA: TGTGCCAGCTCACCAGGTCGGACTCCCTCTGGGGCCAACGTCCTGACTTTC

clone size: once
V gene: TRBV6-1
CDR3 length: 15
J gene: TRBJ2-1
D gene: -
CDR3 protein: CASSEDRSIARLTFF
CDR3 DNA: TGTGCCAGCAGTGAAGATAGATCGATAGCGCGACTAACCTTCTTC

clone size: -
V gene: TRBV27
CDR3 length: 14
J gene: TRBJ1-1
D gene: -
CDR3 protein: CASSLARTNTEAFF
CDR3 DNA: TGTGCCAGCAGTTTGGCCAGAACGAACACTGAAGCTTTCTTT

clone size: -
V gene: TRBV7-8
CDR3 length: 18
J gene: TRBJ1-5
D gene: -
CDR3 protein: CASSLRVKAEDSNQPQHF
CDR3 DNA: TGTGCCAGCAGCTTGAGGGTGAAGGCAGAAGATAGCAATCAGCCCCAGCATTTT

clone size: -
V gene: TRBV2
CDR3 length: 12
J gene: TRBJ2-1
D gene: -
CDR3 protein: CASIREGNEQFF
CDR3 DNA: TGTGCCAGCATCCGCGAGGGCAATGAGCAGTTCTTC

clone size: -
V gene: TRBV6-1
CDR3 length: 17
J gene: TRBJ2-3
D gene: TRBD2
CDR3 protein: CASSARGLAGNTDTQYF
CDR3 DNA: TGTGCCAGCAGTGCCAGAGGACTAGCGGGGAACACAGATACGCAGTATTTT

clone size: -
V gene: TRBV15
CDR3 length: 17
J gene: TRBJ1-5
D gene: -
CDR3 protein: CATSRDSLGGFNQPQHF
CDR3 DNA: TGTGCCACCAGCAGGGATTCTCTGGGGGGTTTCAATCAGCCCCAGCATTTT

clone size: -
V gene: TRBV5-6
CDR3 length: 14
J gene: TRBJ2-1
D gene: -
CDR3 protein: CASSLEIIRGEQFF
CDR3 DNA: TGTGCCAGCAGCTTGGAAATTATTCGGGGGGAGCAGTTCTTC

clone size: -
V gene: TRBV29-1
CDR3 length: 16
J gene: TRBJ2-1
D gene: TRBD2
CDR3 protein: CSVQNIAGVSIGEQFF
CDR3 DNA: TGCAGCGTCCAAAACATAGCGGGAGTAAGTATCGGTGAGCAGTTCTTC

clone size: once
V gene: TRBV7-9
CDR3 length: 16
J gene: TRBJ2-5
D gene: TRBD2
CDR3 protein: CASSRLAGAERETQYF
CDR3 DNA: TGTGCCAGCAGCCGCCTAGCGGGGGCCGAACGAGAGACCCAGTACTTC

clone size: -
V gene: TRBV9
CDR3 length: 15
J gene: TRBJ1-4
D gene: TRBD1
CDR3 protein: CASSVAGTGGEKLFF
CDR3 DNA: TGTGCCAGCAGCGTAGCCGGGACAGGGGGCGAAAAACTGTTTTTT

clone size: -
V gene: TRBV30
CDR3 length: 12
J gene: TRBJ2-7
D gene: -
CDR3 protein: CAWSVLEGEQCF
CDR3 DNA: TGTGCCTGGAGTGTACTAGAGGGCGAGCAGTGCTTC

clone size: few
V gene: TRBV27
CDR3 length: 15
J gene: TRBJ2-3
D gene: TRBD2
CDR3 protein: CASSLASGGLNTQYF
CDR3 DNA: TGTGCCAGCAGTTTAGCTAGCGGGGGGTTAAATACGCAGTATTTT

clone size: -
V gene: TRBV11-2
CDR3 length: 17
J gene: TRBJ1-3
D gene: TRBD1
CDR3 protein: CASSPRTGGLSGNTIYF
CDR3 DNA: TGTGCCAGCAGCCCGAGGACAGGGGGCCTCTCTGGAAACACCATATATTTT

clone size: -
V gene: TRBV5-4
CDR3 length: 15
J gene: TRBJ1-4
D gene: -
CDR3 protein: CASSLGPGDFEKLFF
CDR3 DNA: TGTGCCAGCAGCTTGGGGCCGGGGGACTTTGAAAAACTGTTTTTT

clone size: -
V gene: TRBV12-5
CDR3 length: 13
J gene: TRBJ1-5
D gene: -
CDR3 protein: CASGRDSNQPQHF
CDR3 DNA: TGTGCTAGTGGGCGGGATAGCAATCAGCCCCAGCATTTT

clone size: -
V gene: TRBV2
CDR3 length: 17
J gene: TRBJ2-3
D gene: -
CDR3 protein: CASSEALHRASTDTQYF
CDR3 DNA: TGTGCCAGCAGTGAAGCGCTTCACAGGGCGAGCACAGATACGCAGTATTTT

clone size: -
V gene: TRBV10-2
CDR3 length: 17
J gene: TRBJ2-7
D gene: -
CDR3 protein: CASTIQTGLSRPYEQYF
CDR3 DNA: TGCGCCAGCACCATACAGACAGGACTCAGCCGCCCGTACGAGCAGTACTTC

clone size: -
V gene: TRBV4-2
CDR3 length: 16
J gene: TRBJ2-1
D gene: TRBD2
CDR3 protein: CASSQEGLAGYNEQFF
CDR3 DNA: TGTGCCAGCAGCCAAGAAGGGCTAGCGGGATACAATGAGCAGTTCTTC